The 2 T cell receptor beta chains below were found in one sample sequenced in a study of identical twins. TCRdb redid the calling of the 5' RACE reads with MiXCR, one entry per CDR3 protein. This sample has around 490,000 distinct CDR3 sequences, with 20% to 25% found just once. The same data also went into a second study, on yellow fever vaccine responses in identical twins.

Sequencing used CD4+ T cells sorted from blood. The receptors originated from a young woman in good health.

In its sample, this clonotype was seen a few times. The V and J genes are TRBV12-3 or TRBV12-4 and TRBJ1-2; tentatively, D is TRBD1 (5 bases). This CDR3 is 12 amino acids long. The V and J ends lost 3 bases and 13 bases respectively, with 15 bases between them. The CDR3 loop reads CASSLITVGGTF. The CDR3 DNA reads TGTGCCAGCAGTTTGATAACAGTCGGGGGCACCTTC.

This clonotype occurred a few times. The J gene is TRBJ2-1, the V gene TRBV11-2; D might be TRBD1 (5 bases). CDR1 is SGHAT and CDR2 is FQNNGV in the germline V gene. Trimming removed 3 bases from V and 9 bases from J, with 18 bases in between. The CDR3 spans 15 residues. CDR3 in amino acids: CASSLAGSFLLEQFF. The CDR3 nucleotides read TGTGCCAGCAGCTTGGCAGGGTCTTTTTTGCTTGAGCAGTTCTTC.